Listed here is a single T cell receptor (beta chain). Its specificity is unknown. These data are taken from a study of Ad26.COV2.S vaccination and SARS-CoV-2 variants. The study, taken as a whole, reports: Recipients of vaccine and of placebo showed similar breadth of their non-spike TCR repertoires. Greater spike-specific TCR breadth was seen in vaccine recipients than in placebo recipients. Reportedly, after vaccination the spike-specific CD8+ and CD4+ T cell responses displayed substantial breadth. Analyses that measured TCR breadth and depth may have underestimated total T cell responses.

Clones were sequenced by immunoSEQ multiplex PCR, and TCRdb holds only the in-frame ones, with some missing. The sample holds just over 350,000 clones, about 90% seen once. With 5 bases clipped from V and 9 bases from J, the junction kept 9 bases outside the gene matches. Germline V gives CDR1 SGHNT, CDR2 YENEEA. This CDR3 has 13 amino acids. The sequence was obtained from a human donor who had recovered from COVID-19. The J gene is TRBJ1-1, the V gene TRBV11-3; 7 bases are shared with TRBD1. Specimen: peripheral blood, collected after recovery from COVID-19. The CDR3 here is CASSRGTAEQAFF. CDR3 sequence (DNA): TGTGCCAGCAGCCGGGGGACAGCCGAACAAGCTTTCTTT.